The entry below gives a single T cell receptor beta chain sequence along with its context. The antigen is not known. The PCR had 60 Vbeta and 13 Jbeta primers. Clones were sequenced by immunoSEQ multiplex PCR, and TCRdb holds only the in-frame ones, with some missing. Of fewer than 150,000 clones in the sample, around 73% were seen once. Donors were ostensibly healthy at sampling, although undocumented immune exposures were probable. These data originate in a study of cytomegalovirus exposure and HLA in healthy donors. Overall study results and limits: It was taken for granted in presence/absence analyses that sequencing depth across donors was roughly uniform. Earlier analysis found most TCR beta V segments productive about 90% or about 30% of the time.

V was shortened by 4 bases and J by 3 bases, with 16 bases between the two germline ends. This CDR3 region has 15 residues. Germline CDR1 reads SGHRS; CDR2 reads YFSETQ. The J gene is TRBJ2-5, the V gene TRBV5-1; the D gene is possibly TRBD1 (6 bases). Sequenced input: PBMCs. The sequence was collected from a human donor in good health. The CDR3 spells CASSATRTAKETQYF. CDR3 coding DNA: TGCGCCAGCAGCGCCACAAGGACAGCCAAAGAGACCCAGTACTTC.